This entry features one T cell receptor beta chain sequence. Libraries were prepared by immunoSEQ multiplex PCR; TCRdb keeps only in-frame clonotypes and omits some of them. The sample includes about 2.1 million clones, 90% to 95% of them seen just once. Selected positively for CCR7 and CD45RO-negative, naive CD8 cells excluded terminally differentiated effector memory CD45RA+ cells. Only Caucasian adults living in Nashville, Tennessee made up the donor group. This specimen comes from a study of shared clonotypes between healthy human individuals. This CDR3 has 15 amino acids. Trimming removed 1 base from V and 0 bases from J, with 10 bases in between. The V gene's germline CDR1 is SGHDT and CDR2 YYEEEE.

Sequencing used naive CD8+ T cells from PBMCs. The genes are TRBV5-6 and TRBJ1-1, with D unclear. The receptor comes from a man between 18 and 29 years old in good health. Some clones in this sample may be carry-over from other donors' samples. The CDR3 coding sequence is TGTGCCAGCAGCTTGTTGGGAGACCTGAACACTGAAGCTTTCTTT. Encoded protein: CASSLLGDLNTEAFF. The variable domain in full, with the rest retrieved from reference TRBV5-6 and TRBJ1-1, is DAGVTQSPTHLIKTRGQQVTLRCSPKSGHDTVSWYQQALGQGPQFIFQYYEEEERQRGNFPDRFSGHQFPNYSSELNVNALLLGDSALYLCASSLLGDLNTEAFFGQGTRLTVV.